A single sample is the source of the 14 T cell receptor beta chains below, sequenced in a study of cytotoxic CD8 clonotypes in ibrutinib-treated CLL. Sequencing was performed with immunoSEQ multiplex PCR; in TCRdb, only in-frame clones are kept and a portion is missing. Of about 250,000 clones listed, roughly 70% were seen once; the top ten hold 15% to 19%. Here the sequenced sample was PBMCs, taken after 24 months of ibrutinib treatment. Every receptor here comes from a human donor with chronic lymphocytic leukemia.

The V gene is TRBV27, the J gene TRBJ2-7; no clear D. The CDR3 is 14 residues long. CDR1 is MNHEY and CDR2 is SMNVEV in the germline V gene (reference sequence). Deletions cut 3 bases from V and 0 bases from J, with 9 bases between. The CDR3 sequence is CASSFNGPSYEQYF. The DNA for the CDR3 is TGTGCCAGCAGTTTCAATGGACCCTCCTACGAGCAGTACTTC.

This chain connects TRBV13 to TRBJ2-7; perhaps TRBD1 as D (5 bases). This CDR3 contains 14 residues. V was shortened by 5 bases and J by 2 bases, with 13 bases between the two germline ends. Germline CDR1 and CDR2: PRHDT and FYEKMQ (reference sequence). The CDR3 DNA reads as TGTGCCAGCAGCCCGAGGACACTCACCTACGAGCAGTACTTC. Amino acids: CASSPRTLTYEQYF.

V usage is TRBV5-6 and J usage is TRBJ1-2; a weak D match, TRBD1 (5 bases). The CDR3 spans 11 residues. With 0 bases removed from V and 8 bases from J, the gap between germline ends came to 5 bases. CDR1 is SGHDT, CDR2 YYEEEE, per germline. CDR3 loop: CASSLGGGYTF. For the CDR3, the DNA is TGTGCCAGCAGCTTGGGGGGCGGCTACACCTTC.

The gene calls are TRBV27 and TRBJ2-5; no firm D call. CDR1 is MNHEY, CDR2 SMNVEV, per germline (reference sequence). The CDR3 runs 14 residues. Trimming took off 0 bases at V and 7 bases at J, with 12 bases between the two ends. CDR3 sequence: CASSLSTGVVTQYF. CDR3 bases: TGTGCCAGCAGTTTATCGACCGGTGTTGTGACCCAGTACTTC.

In its sample, this clone was seen a few times. The V call is TRBV21-1, the J call TRBJ1-1; TRBD1 reflects the table's D call only, with no check against the DNA. TRBV21-1 is termed a pseudogene. The CDR3 runs 13 residues. DNA of the CDR3: TGTGCCAGCAGGAAAGAGACAGTGACTGAAGCTTTCTTT. This codes for CASRKETVTEAFF.

J is TRBJ1-4 and V is TRBV2; the D is unclear. Germline V lookup: CDR1 SNHLY, CDR2 FYNNEI. This CDR3 contains 16 residues. V dropped 3 bases and J dropped 8 bases, with 19 bases sitting between them. The CDR3 reads CASSEDLRTESEKLFF. The CDR3 bases are TGTGCCAGCAGTGAGGATCTCCGGACTGAGAGCGAAAAACTGTTTTTT.

The chain recombines TRBV9 with TRBJ1-1; D gene uncertain. Trimming took off 4 bases at V and 4 bases at J, with 11 bases between the two ends. CDR3 length: 13 residues. Germline loops: CDR1 SGDLS, CDR2 YYNGEE. CDR3 DNA: TGTGCCAGCAGCCTCCCTTATGGCACTGAAGCTTTCTTT. Its translation is CASSLPYGTEAFF.

A word on this clone: The identical CDR3 is also encoded by other nucleotide sequences in the sample. This chain connects TRBV6-5 to TRBJ2-7, with D tentatively TRBD2 (5 bases). V was cut by 2 bases and J by 6 bases, with 8 bases left in between. The CDR3 loop spans 12 amino acids. Per germline, CDR1 MNHEY and CDR2 SVGAGI. The CDR3, as DNA: TGTGCCAGCAGTTACAGCGAGGGCGAGCAGTACTTC. It encodes CASSYSEGEQYF.

This chain uses TRBV4-3 with TRBJ1-1; D call uncertain. The CDR3 consists of 15 residues. V lost 1 base, J lost 4 bases, and 13 bases lay in between. From germline, CDR1 is LGHNA and CDR2 YSLEER. CDR3 region: CASSQAFGGSTEAFF. The CDR3 DNA sequence: TGCGCCAGCAGCCAAGCATTTGGAGGAAGCACTGAAGCTTTCTTT.

This clone was found a few times. This CDR3 is CASSTRDSEKLFF. In DNA form, the CDR3 reads TGTGCCAGTAGTACCCGGGACAGCGAAAAACTGTTTTTT. The V call is TRBV19, the J call TRBJ1-4; 7 positions agree with TRBD1. Germline CDR1 LNHDA, CDR2 SQIVND (reference sequence). The CDR3 covers 13 residues. J lost 8 bases, V lost 4 bases, and 4 bases had no gene match.

The V call is TRBV18, the J call TRBJ1-4, with D perhaps matching TRBD1 (6 bases). Germline assignment: CDR1 KGHSH and CDR2 LQKENI. The V end was cut by 5 bases, the J end by 6 bases, with 16 bases between. The length of the CDR3 is 15 residues. The CDR3 nucleotides read TGTGCCAGCTCAGCAACGACAGGCTATGATGAAAAACTGTTTTTT. Translation gives CASSATTGYDEKLFF. Supplemented by reference TRBV18 and TRBJ1-4, the full variable domain reads NAGVMQNPRHLVRRRGQEARLRCSPMKGHSHVYWYRQLPEEGLKFMVYLQKENIIDESGMPKERFSAEFPKEGPSILRIQQVVRGDSAAYFCASSATTGYDEKLFFGSGTQLSVL.

V and J are TRBV18 and TRBJ2-7; 8 nucleotides line up with TRBD1. V was clipped by 3 bases and J by 2 bases; unmatched bases: 6. CDR3 length: 15 amino acids. Germline CDR1 is KGHSH and CDR2 is LQKENI. CDR3 coding DNA: TGTGCCAGCTCACCTTCCAGGGGGCTTGCCTACGAGCAGTACTTC. Protein product: CASSPSRGLAYEQYF.

The rearrangement links TRBV4-3 to TRBJ2-7, with TRBD2 matching over 8 bases. CDR1 is LGHNA, CDR2 YSLEER, per germline. With 1 base clipped from V and 4 bases from J, the junction kept 6 bases outside the gene matches. The CDR3 covers 15 residues. The CDR3 loop reads CASSQVRVAGYEQYF. The CDR3 DNA follows: TGCGCCAGCAGCCAAGTTAGAGTAGCGGGATACGAGCAGTACTTC.

The chain links TRBV27 to TRBJ2-1, with D hard to call. This CDR3 is built from 11 residues. The germline V and J ends were trimmed by 0 bases and 10 bases, with 4 bases remaining between them. Germline values: CDR1 MNHEY, CDR2 SMNVEV (reference sequence). The CDR3 DNA is TGTGCCAGCAGTTTATCGCACGAGCAGTTCTTC. This encodes CASSLSHEQFF.